The 16 T cell receptor beta chains in this list originate from one sample, sequenced in a study of early T cells in non-severe SARS-CoV-2 infection. TCRdb passed the 5' RACE reads through MiXCR, listing each CDR3 protein once. The sample records roughly 60,000 distinct CDR3 sequences, about 5.6% being singletons. Sequences were obtained from whole blood. All receptors come from an adult who was a healthcare worker with PCR-confirmed SARS-CoV-2 infection or an uninfected control (not recorded which).

This clonotype was counted many times. The genes are TRBV12-3 or TRBV12-4 and TRBJ2-1, with TRBD1 matching 10 bases. With V trimmed by 1 base and J by 7 bases, 7 bases remained unmatched. The CDR3 sequence is 16 residues long. CDR3 coding DNA: TGTGCCAGCAGTTTAGTAATGGGACAGGGGAGAAATGAGCAGTTCTTC. Its protein product is CASSLVMGQGRNEQFF.

Ten or more counts support this clonotype. The chain recombines TRBV5-1 with TRBJ2-7; 10 bases match TRBD1. Trimming at V came to 0 bases and at J to 3 bases, leaving 0 bases not matched to a gene. The CDR3 has 14 amino acids. CDR1 is SGHRS and CDR2 is YFSETQ in the germline V gene. The CDR3 region has the DNA TGCGCCAGCAGCTTGGGGACAGGGGGCTACGAGCAGTACTTC. The encoded protein is CASSLGTGGYEQYF.

This clonotype has a handful of counts. This chain links TRBV6-6 with TRBJ1-6; D is unclear. The germline V gene encodes CDR1 MNHNY and CDR2 SVGAGI (reference sequence). V lost 2 bases and J lost 3, with 5 bases in between. The CDR3 spans 14 residues. The CDR3 sequence is CASSYRGYNSPLHF. CDR3 in DNA: TGTGCCAGCAGTTACCGCGGCTATAATTCACCCCTCCACTTT.

This clonotype was seen a few times. The rearrangement links TRBV6-2 or TRBV6-3 to TRBJ1-6, with D hard to call. V was clipped by 3 bases and J by 10 bases, with 7 bases between them. The CDR3 spans 12 residues. Per germline, CDR1 MNHEY and CDR2 SVGEGT. The CDR3 region has the DNA TGTGCCAGCAGTTATGATTCATCACCCCTCCACTTT. Residues: CASSYDSSPLHF.

This clonotype showed up many times. The V call is TRBV6-6, the J call TRBJ2-5; 10 nucleotides line up with TRBD2. In germline, CDR1 is MNHNY, CDR2 SVGAGI (reference sequence). The CDR3 has 17 residues. After removal of 4 bases from V and 2 bases from J, the junction contained 10 bases not matched to a gene. The DNA for the CDR3 is TGTGCCAGCAGTTTGATCGTCCTAGCGGGAGAACAAGAGACCCAGTACTTC. It translates to CASSLIVLAGEQETQYF.

This clonotype was counted ten times or more. The chain employs TRBV6-1 and TRBJ1-1, with D uncertain. This CDR3 contains 13 residues. CDR1 and CDR2 (germline): MNHNS, SASEGT. V was trimmed by 8 bases and J by 3 bases, leaving 13 bases between them. The CDR3 spells CASGRGSHTEAFF. The DNA for the CDR3 is TGTGCCAGCGGCCGGGGTTCCCACACTGAAGCTTTCTTT.

The genes are TRBV5-1 and TRBJ1-2; no definite D call. The CDR3 spans 13 residues. The V and J ends lost 0 bases and 4 bases respectively, with 7 bases between them. Germline CDR1 is SGHRS and CDR2 is YFSETQ. Here the CDR3 reads CASSLGLTYGYTF. In DNA form, the CDR3 reads TGCGCCAGCAGCTTGGGGTTAACCTATGGCTACACCTTC.

This clonotype was observed many times. The gene calls are TRBV24-1 and TRBJ1-2; 7 bases map to TRBD1. The CDR3 has 11 residues. From germline, CDR1 is KGHDR and CDR2 SFDVKD. J was trimmed by 8 bases and V by 12 bases; bases with no gene match: 8. CDR3 residues: CACSGGSGYTF. CDR3 nucleotides: TGTGCCTGTTCAGGGGGGAGCGGCTACACCTTC.

The table lists this clonotype with many counts. J is TRBJ2-7 and V is TRBV28; D tentatively reads TRBD1 or TRBD2 (5 bases each). CDR1 and CDR2 from the germline V gene are MDHEN and SYDVKM. Trimming removed 5 bases at V and 6 bases at J, with 20 bases between. The CDR3 is 15 amino acids. The CDR3 nucleotides read TGTGCCAGCAGTCCGTCCTTGGGAAAGAGGGGCGAGCAGTACTTC. Encoded protein: CASSPSLGKRGEQYF.

This clonotype was picked up many times. The V and J genes are TRBV5-6 and TRBJ2-7; 8 nucleotides align to TRBD2. Germline loops: CDR1 SGHDT, CDR2 YYEEEE. V lost 6 bases and J lost 7; bases outside the gene matches: 9. This CDR3 contains 13 residues. The CDR3 DNA reads as TGTGCCAGCACCAGCGGGGCTAGCGGGGAGCAGTACTTC. Translated, it gives CASTSGASGEQYF.

This clonotype was seen many times. The gene calls are TRBV6-2 or TRBV6-3 and TRBJ1-5, with TRBD1 as a possible D gene (6 bases). This CDR3 contains 16 residues. Deletions cut 4 bases from V and 6 bases from J, with 19 bases between. Germline V gives CDR1 MNHEY, CDR2 SVGEGT. As DNA, the CDR3 is TGTGCCAGCAGTTCTCGGACAGCTAGGCTGAGTCAGCCCCAGCATTTT. Its protein is CASSSRTARLSQPQHF.

This clonotype was counted ten times or more. The chain recombines TRBV6-6 with TRBJ2-7; D not certain. V lost 6 bases to trimming and J lost 5 bases, with 8 bases between them. This CDR3 spans 11 amino acids. CDR1 and CDR2 from the germline V gene are MNHNY and SVGAGI (reference sequence). The CDR3 region has the DNA TGTGCCAGCAGCCACGAGGACGAGCAGTACTTC. Translated, it gives CASSHEDEQYF.

This clonotype was recorded many times. One end of the junction is discordant with germline, which a read error may explain. The chain recombines TRBV12-3 or TRBV12-4 with TRBJ2-7, with 12 bases aligning to TRBD2. The CDR3 has 14 amino acids. As DNA, the CDR3 is TGTGCCAGCAGTCTAGCGGGAGGGCCGAGCGAGCAGTACTTC. Its translation is CASSLAGGPSEQYF.

This chain joins TRBV5-1 and TRBJ2-7, with 7 bases that match TRBD2. Germline V gene data show CDR1 as SGHRS and CDR2 as YFSETQ. The CDR3 is made up of 15 amino acids. After removal of 5 bases from V and 3 bases from J, the junction contained 11 bases not matched to a gene. The CDR3 DNA reads as TGCGCCAGCAGTAGTGGCGGGAGTTGGCACTACGAGCAGTACTTC. Translated: CASSSGGSWHYEQYF.

In its sample, this clonotype was seen many times. The chain has TRBV12-3 or TRBV12-4 and TRBJ1-1, with D maybe TRBD1 (5 bases). The CDR3 contains 12 residues. The V and J ends lost 6 bases and 4 bases respectively, with 9 bases between them. The CDR3 coding sequence is TGTGCCAGCAGCTACGACAGCACTGAAGCTTTCTTT. As protein: CASSYDSTEAFF.

Regarding this clonotype: One end of the junction varies from germline; a read error may be responsible. The V gene is TRBV3-1, the J gene TRBJ2-3, with D possibly matching TRBD1 (6 bases). This CDR3 comprises 15 residues. Germline CDR1 and CDR2: LGHDT and YNNKEL (reference sequence). The CDR3 loop reads CASIQSGDLPDTQYF. The CDR3 region has the DNA TGTGCCAGCATCCAATCAGGGGATCTGCCAGATACGCAGTATTTT.